This TCR beta chain was identified during a study of T cells after posttransplantation cyclophosphamide. General study results and limits: Recipient CMV seropositivity and CMV reactivation strongly tracked TRB clonality. Skin or GI-infiltrating T cells shared few TRB sequences with blood.

The table came from immunoSEQ multiplex PCR; TCRdb's copy has only in-frame clones and leaves some out. The data contain 20,000 to 25,000 clones, approximately 90% of them seen just once; the ten biggest clones take up about 2%. This clone occurred a few times. What it recognizes is unknown. Methotrexate plus calcineurin inhibitor accompanied controls' myeloablative marrow transplants; sampling was 1 year later. Germline CDR1 SGDLS, CDR2 YYNGEE. Trimming left V 2 bases short and J 7 bases short, with 15 bases between. This CDR3 has 14 amino acids. The origin of this receptor is a female patient between 30 and 39 years old who received an allogeneic stem cell transplant from an unrelated donor, was CMV-positive, and had acute and chronic GVHD. Among the T cells, some may be from the graft donor. The genes are TRBV9 and TRBJ1-1; no clear D. Material: PBMCs, obtained approximately twelve months after allogeneic stem cell transplant with calcineurin inhibitor and methotrexate. This chain's CDR3 is CASSVNPGVDEAFF. The CDR3 nucleotides are TGTGCCAGCAGCGTCAACCCCGGGGTGGATGAAGCTTTCTTT.